This T cell receptor beta chain comes out of a study of blood T cell repertoires in COVID-19. Germline V gene data show CDR1 as SGHRS and CDR2 as YFSETQ. The CDR3 runs to 14 residues. J gave up 3 bases and V 0 bases, and 2 bases lay outside the gene matches. The protocol was immunoSEQ multiplex PCR, while the TCRdb copy is restricted to in-frame clones and leaves out a portion. Here the sample spans about 120,000 clones, around 81% being singletons. The specimen was peripheral blood. This TCR came from an older man with acute or convalescent COVID-19. V usage is TRBV5-1 and J usage is TRBJ1-2, with TRBD1 matching 7 bases. CDR3 bases: TGCGCCAGCAGCTTGGACCAGGGGGACTATGGCTACACCTTC. Its protein product is CASSLDQGDYGYTF.